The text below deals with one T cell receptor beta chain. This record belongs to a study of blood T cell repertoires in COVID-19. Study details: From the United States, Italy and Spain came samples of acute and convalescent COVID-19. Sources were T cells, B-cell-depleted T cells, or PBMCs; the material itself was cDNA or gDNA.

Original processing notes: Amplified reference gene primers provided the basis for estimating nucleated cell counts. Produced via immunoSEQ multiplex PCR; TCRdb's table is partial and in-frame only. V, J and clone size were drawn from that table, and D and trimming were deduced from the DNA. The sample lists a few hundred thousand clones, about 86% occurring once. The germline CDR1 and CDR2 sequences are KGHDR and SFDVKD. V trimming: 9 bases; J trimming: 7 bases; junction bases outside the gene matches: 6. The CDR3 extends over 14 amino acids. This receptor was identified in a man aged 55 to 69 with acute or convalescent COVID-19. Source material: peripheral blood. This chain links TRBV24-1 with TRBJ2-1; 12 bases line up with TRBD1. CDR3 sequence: CATGGQGAVNEQFF. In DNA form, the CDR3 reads TGTGCCACCGGGGGACAGGGGGCTGTAAATGAGCAGTTCTTC.